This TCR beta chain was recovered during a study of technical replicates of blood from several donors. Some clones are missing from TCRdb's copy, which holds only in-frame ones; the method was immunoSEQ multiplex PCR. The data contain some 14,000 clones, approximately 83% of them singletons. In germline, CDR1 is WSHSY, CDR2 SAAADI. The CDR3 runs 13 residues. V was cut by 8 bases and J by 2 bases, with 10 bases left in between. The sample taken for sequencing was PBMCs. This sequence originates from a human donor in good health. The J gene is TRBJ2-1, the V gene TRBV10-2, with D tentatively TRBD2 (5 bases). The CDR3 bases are TGCGCCAGCGGGCCGGGAACCTACAATGAGCAGTTCTTC. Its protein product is CASGPGTYNEQFF.